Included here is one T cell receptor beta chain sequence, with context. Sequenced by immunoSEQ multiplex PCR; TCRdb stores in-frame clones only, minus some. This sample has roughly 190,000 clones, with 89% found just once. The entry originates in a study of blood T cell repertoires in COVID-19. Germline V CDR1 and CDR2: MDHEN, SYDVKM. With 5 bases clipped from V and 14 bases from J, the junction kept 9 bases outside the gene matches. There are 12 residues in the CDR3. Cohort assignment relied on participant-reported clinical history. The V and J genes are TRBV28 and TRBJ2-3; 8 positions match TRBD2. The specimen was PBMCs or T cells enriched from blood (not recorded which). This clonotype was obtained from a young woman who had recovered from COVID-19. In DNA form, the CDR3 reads TGTGCCAGCAGTGGGTTAGCGGGGTCGTGGTATTTT. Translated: CASSGLAGSWYF. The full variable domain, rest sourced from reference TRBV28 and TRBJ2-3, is DVKVTQSSRYLVKRTGEKVFLECVQDMDHENMFWYRQDPGLGLRLIYFSYDVKMKEKGDIPEGYSVSREKKERFSLILESASTNQTSMYLCASSGLAGSWYFGPGTRLTVL.